The 25 T cell receptor beta chains listed next were all sequenced from one sample in a study of blood T cell repertoires in COVID-19. Repertoires were generated with immunoSEQ multiplex PCR, while TCRdb's copy carries only in-frame clones and drops some. The sample contains hundreds of thousands of clones, around 90% of which appear only once. Material for sequencing was peripheral blood. All receptors derive from a man younger than 30 with active or convalescent COVID-19.

The chain has TRBV10-3 and TRBJ1-2; tentatively, D is TRBD1 (6 bases). The CDR3 covers 13 residues. Between the trimmed V and J ends, which lost 6 bases and 7 bases, there was a span of 15 bases. Germline CDR1 ENHRY, CDR2 SYGVKD. CDR3 in amino acids: CAIRLNRESGYTF. In DNA, the CDR3 is TGTGCCATCAGGCTCAACAGGGAATCTGGCTACACCTTC.

J is TRBJ1-3 and V is TRBV7-2; 8 bases are shared with TRBD1. The CDR3 consists of 17 residues. The V gene end was trimmed by 5 bases and the J gene end by 3 bases; junction bases not matched to a gene: 12. Germline assignment: CDR1 SGHTA and CDR2 FQGNSA. This chain's CDR3 is CASSSLTRGLGGNTIYF. Here the CDR3 DNA reads TGTGCCAGCAGCAGCTTAACCAGGGGGCTGGGTGGAAACACCATATATTTT.

The chain joins TRBV3-1 (or the pseudogene TRBV3-2) to TRBJ1-2; TRBD1 might be the D (6 bases). CDR1 is LGHDT and CDR2 is YNNKEL in the germline V gene (reference sequence). V lost 4 bases to trimming and J lost 4 bases, with 16 bases between them. CDR3 size: 15 residues. CDR3 sequence (DNA): TGTGCCAGCAGCCCATACGGGGGGCTAGGCTATGGCTACACCTTC. Protein product: CASSPYGGLGYGYTF.

V is TRBV7-9 and J is TRBJ1-1; D gene uncertain. Per the germline V gene, CDR1 is SEHNR and CDR2 is FQNEAQ (reference sequence). The CDR3 runs 13 residues. Trimming shortened V by 3 bases and J by 6 bases, and 11 bases separated the two germline ends. CDR3 nucleotide sequence: TGTGCCAGCAGCTTTAGTGCACTCCCTGAAGCTTTCTTT. Its translation: CASSFSALPEAFF.

The V call is TRBV11-3, the J call TRBJ2-1, with 11 bases fitting TRBD2. The CDR3 length is 17 residues. Per the germline V gene, CDR1 is SGHNT and CDR2 is YENEEA. Germline trimming cut 3 bases from V and 4 bases from J; bases unmatched to any gene: 8. The chain's CDR3 is CASSFGLAGGPYNEQFF. The CDR3 DNA is TGTGCCAGCAGCTTTGGCCTAGCGGGAGGACCGTACAATGAGCAGTTCTTC.

This chain uses TRBV2 with TRBJ1-2, with D perhaps TRBD1 (5 bases). Germline V lookup: CDR1 SNHLY, CDR2 FYNNEI. The CDR3 loop spans 14 amino acids. The V and J ends lost 2 bases and 4 bases respectively, with 11 bases between them. CDR3 sequence reads: CASSEQGNSYGYTF. The CDR3 DNA is TGTGCCAGCAGTGAACAGGGTAATTCCTATGGCTACACCTTC.

J is TRBJ1-1 and V is TRBV29-1, with TRBD1 matching over 9 bases. Looked up from germline, CDR1 is SQVTM and CDR2 is ANQGSEA. With 3 bases clipped from V and 6 bases from J, the junction kept 8 bases outside the gene matches. This CDR3 is built from 14 residues. The DNA for the CDR3 is TGCAGCGTTGAGTGGCTGGGACAGGGTGCTGAAGCTTTCTTT. Amino acids: CSVEWLGQGAEAFF. The whole variable domain, remainder taken from reference TRBV29-1 and TRBJ1-1, is SAVISQKPSRDICQRGTSLTIQCQVDSQVTMMFWYRQQPGQSLTLIATANQGSEATYESGFVIDKFPISRPNLTFSTLTVSNMSPEDSSIYLCSVEWLGQGAEAFFGQGTRLTVV.

The J gene is TRBJ1-2, the V gene TRBV27, with 9 bases matching TRBD1. Germline values: CDR1 MNHEY, CDR2 SMNVEV (reference sequence). After removal of 8 bases from V and 7 bases from J, the junction contained 5 bases not matched to a gene. This CDR3 has 12 amino acids. The DNA of the CDR3 is TGTGCCAGCGGAAACAGGGGGCTTGGCTACACCTTC. Translating gives CASGNRGLGYTF.

The chain links TRBV18 to TRBJ1-3, with a possible D match to TRBD1 (5 bases). The CDR3 has 16 amino acids. Trimming pared 1 base from V and 2 bases from J, leaving 12 bases between. Germline V gene lookup returns CDR1 KGHSH and CDR2 LQKENI. The CDR3 is CASSPQGIGPGNTIYF. The CDR3 DNA is TGTGCCAGCTCACCACAGGGGATTGGCCCTGGAAACACCATATATTTT.

This chain uses TRBV28 with TRBJ1-4, with a tentative D call TRBD1 (5 bases). Trimming took 6 bases from V and 8 from J, leaving 19 bases between them. From germline, CDR1 is MDHEN and CDR2 SYDVKM. The CDR3 loop spans 15 amino acids. The CDR3 reads CASRAGTRGDEKLFF. DNA for the CDR3: TGTGCCAGCAGGGCAGGGACTCGGGGGGACGAAAAACTGTTTTTT. Variable domain in full (rest from reference TRBV28 and TRBJ1-4): DVKVTQSSRYLVKRTGEKVFLECVQDMDHENMFWYRQDPGLGLRLIYFSYDVKMKEKGDIPEGYSVSREKKERFSLILESASTNQTSMYLCASRAGTRGDEKLFFGSGTQLSVL.

A remark on this clone: At one end, the junction sequence differs from germline, possibly due to a read error. The chain has TRBV14 and TRBJ2-7, with 11 bases identical to TRBD2. CDR1 and CDR2 (germline): SGHDN, FVKESK. The CDR3 covers 13 residues. CDR3 residues: CASSLAGGPSHDF. CDR3 nucleotides: TGTGCCAGCAGCCTAGCGGGAGGGCCCTCTCACGACTTC.

The chain is built from TRBV5-4 and TRBJ2-1, with D perhaps matching TRBD2 (7 bases). The CDR3 length is 17 residues. Trimming took off 1 base at V and 3 bases at J, with 17 bases between the two ends. Germline CDR1 is SGHNT and CDR2 is YYREEE (reference sequence). The DNA for the CDR3 is TGTGCCAGCAGCTTGACAGGGAAAGCGGGACACTACAATGAGCAGTTCTTC. Protein sequence: CASSLTGKAGHYNEQFF.

The chain uses TRBV6-1 and TRBJ1-1; a weak D match, TRBD1 (5 bases). The V end lost 0 bases, the J end lost 2 bases, and 13 bases lay between the germline ends. The CDR3 covers 16 residues. The germline CDR1 and CDR2 sequences are MNHNS and SASEGT. In DNA form, the CDR3 reads TGTGCCAGCAGTGAAGCCCTGACAGCAACAAACACTGAAGCTTTCTTT. Translating it yields CASSEALTATNTEAFF.

This clone was seen more than once but under ten times. The J gene is TRBJ1-5, the V gene TRBV29-1; 8 nucleotides align to TRBD1. J lost 5 bases, V lost 4 bases, and 10 bases had no gene match. Germline CDR1 SQVTM, CDR2 ANQGSEA. The CDR3 is 15 amino acids. DNA of the CDR3: TGCAGCGTTGGGCCCGCGGCAGGGGGCCATCAGCCCCAGCATTTT. Protein: CSVGPAAGGHQPQHF.

The J gene is TRBJ1-3, the V gene TRBV2; D is undetermined. Germline CDR1 is SNHLY and CDR2 is FYNNEI. This CDR3 comprises 15 residues. V lost 1 base and J lost 2, with 9 bases in between. This chain's CDR3 is CASSEDSPAGNTIYF. In DNA form, the CDR3 reads TGTGCCAGCAGTGAAGACAGCCCGGCTGGAAACACCATATATTTT. Together with reference TRBV2 and TRBJ1-3, the CDR3 gives the full variable domain: EPEVTQTPSHQVTQMGQEVILRCVPISNHLYFYWYRQILGQKVEFLVSFYNNEISEKSEIFDDQFSVERPDGSNFTLKIRSTKLEDSAMYFCASSEDSPAGNTIYFGEGSWLTVV.

The chain carries TRBV4-3 and TRBJ2-2; TRBD1 matches 8 bases. The CDR3 totals 18 residues. Germline V gives CDR1 LGHNA, CDR2 YSLEER. After removal of 5 bases from V and 5 bases from J, the junction contained 16 bases not matched to a gene. This chain's CDR3 is CASSEAAAGGLGTGELFF. DNA for the CDR3: TGCGCCAGCAGCGAAGCAGCGGCAGGGGGCCTGGGGACCGGGGAGCTGTTTTTT.

In this sample, this clone turned up once. The rearrangement joins TRBV15 to TRBJ2-7; D possibly corresponds to TRBD2 (6 bases). The germline V gene encodes CDR1 LNHNV and CDR2 YYDKDF (reference sequence). Between the trimmed V and J ends, which lost 1 base and 3 bases, there was a span of 16 bases. There are 16 residues in the CDR3. The CDR3, as DNA: TGTGCCACCAGCAGAGGGAGGGACTTTCATATCTACGAGCAGTACTTC. Translating it yields CATSRGRDFHIYEQYF.

The gene calls are TRBV5-4 and TRBJ2-5; TRBD1 agrees at 7 bases. The CDR3 extends over 14 amino acids. The V segment lost 3 bases and the J segment 2 bases; nucleotides outside the gene matches: 4. Looked up from germline, CDR1 is SGHNT and CDR2 is YYREEE (reference sequence). Written as DNA, the CDR3 is TGTGCCAGCAGCTCGGGACAGTTTCAAGAGACCCAGTACTTC. This gives the protein CASSSGQFQETQYF. The whole variable domain, filled in from reference TRBV5-4 and TRBJ2-5, reads ETGVTQSPTHLIKTRGQQVTLRCSSQSGHNTVSWYQQALGQGPQFIFQYYREEENGRGNFPPRFSGLQFPNYSSELNVNALELDDSALYLCASSSGQFQETQYFGPGTRLLVL.

This chain uses TRBV24-1 with TRBJ1-5; the match to TRBD1 covers 7 bases. Germline V gives CDR1 KGHDR, CDR2 SFDVKD. CDR3 length: 14 residues. V was pared by 4 bases and J by 4 bases, with 3 bases of the junction left unmatched. CDR3 coding DNA: TGTGCCACCAGTGACCCACAGGGGAATCAGCCCCAGCATTTT. This encodes CATSDPQGNQPQHF.

The chain combines TRBV6-5 with TRBJ2-3; 10 bases fit TRBD2. V dropped 6 bases and J dropped 1; count of bases not matched to a gene: 4. The CDR3 consists of 15 residues. Germline loops: CDR1 MNHEY, CDR2 SVGAGI. The DNA for the CDR3 is TGTGCCAGCAGCTTTCTAGCGGGGGGCACAGATACGCAGTATTTT. As protein: CASSFLAGGTDTQYF.

This CDR3 reads CASSLSKRGHEQFF. The CDR3 nucleotides are TGTGCCAGCAGTTTATCGAAAAGGGGCCATGAGCAGTTCTTC. The chain recombines TRBV27 with TRBJ2-1; a possible D gene is TRBD1 (5 bases). Between the trimmed V and J ends, which lost 0 bases and 8 bases, there was a span of 11 bases. Germline V CDR1 and CDR2: MNHEY, SMNVEV (reference sequence). This CDR3 has 14 amino acids.

V and J are TRBV19 and TRBJ2-1; D is undetermined. V dropped 5 bases and J dropped 0 bases, with 11 bases sitting between them. The V gene's germline CDR1 is LNHDA and CDR2 SQIVND (reference sequence). This CDR3 region has 15 residues. The CDR3 DNA reads as TGTGCCAGTAGTCCCCGCCGGAGCTCCTACAATGAGCAGTTCTTC. Translating gives CASSPRRSSYNEQFF. Full variable domain (rest looked up from reference TRBV19 and TRBJ2-1): DGGITQSPKYLFRKEGQNVTLSCEQNLNHDAMYWYRQDPGQGLRLIYYSQIVNDFQKGDIAEGYSVSREKKESFPLTVTSAQKNPTAFYLCASSPRRSSYNEQFFGPGTRLTVL.

The chain couples TRBV28 to TRBJ1-6; 7 bases are a match to TRBD1. From germline, CDR1 is MDHEN and CDR2 SYDVKM. With 1 base clipped from V and 9 bases from J, the junction kept 3 bases outside the gene matches. The CDR3 has 14 residues. DNA of the CDR3: TGTGCCAGCAGTTTATCCTCAGGGGGTTCACCCCTCCACTTT. It encodes CASSLSSGGSPLHF.

This clone was detected only once. The chain is built from TRBV27 and TRBJ2-7, with D possibly being TRBD2 (5 bases). V lost 0 bases to trimming and J lost 5 bases, with 8 bases between them. This CDR3 region has 13 residues. The germline V gene encodes CDR1 MNHEY and CDR2 SMNVEV (reference sequence). The CDR3 coding sequence is TGTGCCAGCAGTTTATCCCCGAGGGACGAGCAGTACTTC. This translates into CASSLSPRDEQYF.

V gene TRBV18 combines with J gene TRBJ2-7; D possibly corresponds to TRBD1 (6 bases). The CDR3 consists of 13 residues. CDR1 and CDR2 (germline): KGHSH, LQKENI. V was trimmed by 3 bases and J by 3 bases, leaving 9 bases between them. The CDR3 protein is CASSPQTGYEQYF. CDR3 coding DNA: TGTGCCAGCTCACCCCAGACAGGCTACGAGCAGTACTTC.